This entry features one T cell receptor beta chain sequence. This sample was included in a study of blood T cell repertoires in COVID-19. Method: immunoSEQ multiplex PCR; TCRdb's copy keeps in-frame clones and lacks some. The sample lists 25,000 to 35,000 clones, 88% occurring once. Trimming cost V 6 bases and J 4 bases; bases outside gene matches: 9. CDR3 length: 15 residues. CDR1 and CDR2 from the germline V gene are MDHEN and SYDVKM. J is TRBJ1-5 and V is TRBV28; TRBD1 matches at 7 bases. The receptor comes from a man aged 55 to 69 with COVID-19, enrolled during active disease. The sequencing input was peripheral blood. The CDR3 coding sequence is TGTGCCAGCAGAACTGACAGGGTGAGAAATCAGCCCCAGCATTTT. Translating gives CASRTDRVRNQPQHF.